This T cell receptor (beta chain) derives from a study of PD-1 blockade in classical Hodgkin lymphoma (dated by TCRdb to 2019 to 2021). About the investigation overall: Nivolumab dosing was 3 mg/kg intravenously every 2 weeks, continuing until either disease progression or unacceptable toxicity. To define a peripheral blood immune signature of response to PD-1 blockade in classical Hodgkin lymphoma, the study combined TCR beta sequencing with CyTOF. The study at large found these results: By C4D1, a significant rise was seen in CD4+ TCR diversity but not in CD8+ TCR diversity (p=0.0027 vs p=0.16), and the rise was most apparent among complete responders (p=0.02). Baseline diversity similar to that of newly diagnosed patients was observed in trial patients achieving complete response, whereas significantly lower diversity was observed in partial responders and progressors. The study covered only a single clinical trial cohort, and the causes of the repertoire differences, possibly disease activity or prior therapy, were still not defined. Baseline TCR diversity was reported to be lower in newly diagnosed patients than in healthy donors and to be lower still in relapsed/refractory patients. Lower diversity was seen in patients whose nivolumab began less than 1 year after ASCT, and these patients were left out of later analyses so that immune reconstitution would not confound the results.

The time point label on this specimen signifies: cycle 4 day 1 (C4D1), after less than seven weeks of nivolumab. Relapse after autologous stem cell transplantation had occurred in all trial patients, and cohorts A, B and C were distinguished by prior brentuximab vedotin exposure. The trial cohort comprised approximately 55 patients with relapsed/refractory classical Hodgkin lymphoma whose best overall responses were complete response, partial response or progressive disease. Single-agent nivolumab was administered to trial patients in the multi-cohort phase II CheckMate 205 trial. An independent review committee assessed best overall response by applying the 2007 International Working Group response criteria. Trial PBMCs were obtained immediately prior to nivolumab initiation (C1D1) and on therapy at cycle 2 day 1 and cycle 4 day 1. Peripheral blood was collected in 8 mL Vacutainer Cell Preparation Tubes, from which PBMCs were isolated by centrifugation and then cryopreserved.

About this clone itself: Its recognized antigen is unknown. Per-nucleotide qualities are absent, and no much larger clonotype sits a single base away.

The CDR3, from cysteine to phenylalanine, totals 13 residues. Solely the CDR3 DNA is kept, with 39 bases framed from the first base. V sheds 3 bases and J sheds 7 bases, leaving 10 bases between their ends. Reading the germline V gene (reference sequence) gives CDR1 LNHNV and CDR2 YYDKDF. Genomic DNA was isolated using the Qiagen DNeasy kit from unsorted PBMCs as well as from negatively selected CD4+ and CD8+ fractions. TCR beta CDR3 regions were subjected to amplification by immunoSEQ multiplex PCR with primers that anneal to V and J segments. A synthetic immune receptor repertoire was used to minimize amplification bias, and remaining bias was computationally removed after sequencing. The original pipeline was this. Custom Python scripts were used to quantify repertoire diversity as the Shannon entropy index. The unsorted, CD4+ and CD8+ repertoires were each analyzed separately, with the exception of combined analyses, where CD4+ and CD8+ sequences were merged in silico. A clone was considered expanded if an increase in frequency of at least 2-fold after treatment relative to C1D1 was found, and a pseudocount of 0.5 was applied to clones undetected at baseline. Singleton clones were defined as clones with 0 or 1 copy at C1D1, and non-singleton clones were defined as clones with 2 or more copies. By matching protein sequences in sorted samples from the same patient, clones expanded in unsorted samples were annotated as CD4+, CD8+ or unknown. Wilcoxon tests on paired samples were used to test diversity changes from C1D1 to C4D1. Sourced from immuneACCESS, this table was stored by TCRdb with only in-frame sequences that have V and J called. A share of the clones is absent; for the studies checked, an unresolved V gene accounts for under half, and the remainder has no known explanation. V, J and clone size reflect that table, while D and trimming were determined from the DNA. The sample contains over 50,000 clones, about 85% of them found a single time. The top ten clonotypes cover roughly 8.1% of the sample.

This sequence was found in a human donor with classical Hodgkin lymphoma. Here the chain combines TRBV15 and TRBJ2-1; the D segment could be TRBD1, given 6 matching bases. The sample consisted of peripheral blood mononuclear cells (PBMCs), taken before the fourth cycle of nivolumab. The bases are TGTGCCACCAGCAGCAGGGGCAGTAATGAGCAGTTCTTC. Its amino acids are CATSSRGSNEQFF.